This paragraph covers one TCR beta chain sequence. This sample was included in a study of T cell changes during pregnancy in multiple sclerosis. TCRdb's table, derived via immunoSEQ multiplex PCR, lists solely in-frame clones and lacks some. The data hold about 72,000 clones, with about nine tenths observed a single time. This CDR3 contains 18 residues. Trimming at V came to 5 bases and at J to 8 bases, leaving 19 bases not matched to a gene. Germline assignment: CDR1 SGHRS and CDR2 YFSETQ. This sequence joins TRBV5-1 and TRBJ1-5; the match to TRBD1 covers 10 bases. The sample here was peripheral blood, taken in the third trimester of pregnancy. The receptor comes from a female donor in good health, enrolled as a control in a pregnancy study. CDR3: CASSFDPVPGQGNEPQHF. DNA of the CDR3: TGCGCCAGCAGTTTCGACCCCGTCCCGGGACAGGGGAATGAGCCCCAGCATTTT.